Listed below are T cell receptor beta chains from one sample, sequenced in a study of shared clonotypes between healthy human individuals. Assay: immunoSEQ multiplex PCR; the TCRdb copy retains only in-frame clones and omits some. The data show about 670,000 clones, with about 78% seen just once and approximately 1.8% held by the top ten. Sequencing was performed on memory CD4+ T cells sorted from blood. These receptors all stem from a woman in her 30s in good health. CDR3s include the opening cysteine and the closing phenylalanine or tryptophan. The D gene is left open where the match is weak. The size of a clone is reported for some rows only, either as once, few or many, or as a class for expanded clones.

v_gene	j_gene	abundance	d_gene	CDR3aa	CDR3nt
TRBV9	TRBJ2-7	NA	TRBD2	CASSAGTSGSGPYEQYF	TGTGCCAGCAGCGCCGGGACTAGCGGGAGCGGGCCCTACGAGCAGTACTTC
TRBV28	TRBJ2-7	NA	TRBD1	CASSPVPGTGGHEQYF	TGTGCCAGCAGCCCAGTCCCCGGGACAGGGGGCCACGAGCAGTACTTC
TRBV5-1	TRBJ2-7	NA	NA	CASSLRRENSEQYF	TGCGCCAGCAGCTTGCGACGGGAGAATAGCGAGCAGTACTTC
TRBV6-5	TRBJ2-7	NA	NA	CASSYQRTSSEQYF	TGTGCCAGCAGTTATCAGCGGACCTCAAGCGAGCAGTACTTC
TRBV4-2	TRBJ2-1	NA	TRBD2	CASSSATGRSHNEQFF	TGTGCCAGCAGCTCCGCAACCGGGAGGTCCCACAATGAGCAGTTCTTC
TRBV6-6	TRBJ2-1	NA	NA	CASSRDRYNEQFF	TGTGCCAGCTCTAGGGACCGTTACAATGAGCAGTTCTTC
TRBV27	TRBJ1-5	NA	NA	CASSSDGDLQPQHF	TGTGCCAGCAGTTCGGACGGAGATCTTCAGCCCCAGCATTTT
TRBV6-1	TRBJ1-5	NA	TRBD1	CASSFDRVNQPQHF	TGTGCCAGCAGTTTTGACAGGGTGAATCAGCCCCAGCATTTT
TRBV11-2	TRBJ1-2	NA	TRBD1	CASNKLRGDRDGYTF	TGTGCCAGCAACAAACTCAGGGGGGACAGAGATGGCTACACCTTC
TRBV5-1	TRBJ2-5	NA	TRBD2	CASSLAGGRLQETQYF	TGCGCCAGCAGCTTGGCCGGCGGGAGATTGCAAGAGACCCAGTACTTC
TRBV18	TRBJ2-7	few	TRBD1	CASSPPSPGGPTLTSYEQYF	TGTGCCAGCTCACCACCCTCTCCAGGGGGCCCCACTCTGACCTCCTACGAGCAGTACTTC
TRBV7-2	TRBJ2-3	NA	NA	CASSSPRGAGGSTDTQYF	TGTGCCAGCAGCTCCCCCCGGGGAGCAGGCGGTAGCACAGATACGCAGTATTTT
TRBV7-9	TRBJ2-5	once	NA	CASSIRWQEEETQYF	TGTGCCAGCAGCATAAGGTGGCAAGAAGAAGAGACCCAGTACTTC
TRBV18	TRBJ1-5	NA	NA	CASSPVESQPQHF	TGTGCCAGCTCACCTGTCGAGAGTCAGCCCCAGCATTTT
TRBV28	TRBJ1-5	NA	NA	CASVAEYQPQHF	TGTGCCAGCGTGGCAGAATATCAGCCCCAGCATTTT
TRBV19	TRBJ2-2	NA	NA	CASGGTNRGTGELFF	TGTGCCAGTGGAGGGACAAATAGGGGCACCGGGGAGCTGTTTTTT
TRBV5-1	TRBJ2-7	NA	NA	CASSLQPSSYEQYF	TGCGCCAGCAGCTTGCAGCCAAGCTCCTACGAGCAGTACTTC
TRBV11-1	TRBJ1-2	NA	NA	CASSLEGFGYTF	TGTGCCAGCAGCTTAGAAGGGTTTGGCTACACCTTC
TRBV7-9	TRBJ1-3	NA	NA	CASSLAIPVGNTIYF	TGTGCCAGCAGCTTAGCGATCCCGGTAGGGAACACCATATATTTT
TRBV27	TRBJ1-5	NA	NA	CASSFAGAFNQPQHF	TGTGCCAGCAGTTTTGCCGGGGCCTTTAATCAGCCCCAGCATTTT
TRBV4-2	TRBJ2-2	NA	TRBD1	CASSKTGAFGGELFF	TGTGCCAGCAGCAAGACAGGGGCGTTCGGGGGGGAGCTGTTTTTT
TRBV6-5	TRBJ2-7	few	NA	CASTRDFSSYEQYF	TGTGCCAGCACCCGGGACTTTTCATCCTACGAGCAGTACTTC
TRBV30	TRBJ2-3	NA	NA	CAWSSDGLVHIVDTQYF	TGTGCCTGGAGTTCCGACGGACTGGTGCACATTGTGGATACGCAGTATTTT
TRBV7-2	TRBJ1-5	NA	TRBD1	CASSSAGGGQPQHF	TGTGCCAGCAGCTCGGCAGGGGGAGGTCAGCCCCAGCATTTT
TRBV7-6	TRBJ1-2	NA	TRBD1	CASSKPDRATYGYTF	TGTGCCAGCAGCAAACCGGACAGGGCTACCTATGGCTACACCTTC
TRBV7-3	TRBJ1-3	NA	NA	CASSLSSGNTIYF	TGTGCCAGCAGCTTAAGCTCTGGAAACACCATATATTTT
TRBV7-9	TRBJ1-1	NA	NA	CASSIKQGYTEAFF	TGTGCCAGCAGCATCAAGCAGGGTTACACTGAAGCTTTCTTT
TRBV5-1	TRBJ1-2	NA	NA	CASSATWDVGGYTF	TGCGCCAGCAGCGCAACCTGGGATGTGGGAGGCTACACCTTC
TRBV7-9	TRBJ1-6	NA	TRBD1	CAGEGQGESPLHF	TGTGCCGGGGAGGGACAGGGGGAATCACCCCTCCACTTT
TRBV28	TRBJ1-1	NA	TRBD1	CASSIDRGRVTEAFF	TGTGCCAGCAGTATCGACAGGGGGCGTGTCACTGAAGCTTTCTTT
TRBV18	TRBJ1-2	NA	TRBD1	CASSPTPGQTEYGYTF	TGTGCCAGCTCACCAACCCCGGGACAGACGGAATATGGCTACACCTTC
TRBV19	TRBJ1-1	NA	NA	CASTTASEAFF	TGTGCCAGTACCACAGCATCCGAAGCTTTCTTT
TRBV7-7	TRBJ2-1	few	TRBD2	CASSPLAGAYNEQFF	TGTGCCAGCAGCCCTCTAGCGGGCGCCTACAATGAGCAGTTCTTC
TRBV5-1	TRBJ2-1	few	TRBD2	CASGSGIGNEQFF	TGCGCCAGCGGTAGCGGGATCGGGAATGAGCAGTTCTTC
TRBV5-1	TRBJ1-1	many	NA	CASSLTLDEAFF	TGCGCCAGCAGCTTAACCCTTGATGAAGCTTTCTTT
TRBV28	TRBJ1-2	once	TRBD1	CASWTGQGTGYTF	TGTGCCAGTTGGACGGGACAGGGAACTGGCTACACCTTC
TRBV4-2	TRBJ2-1	NA	NA	CASSQGRVVVGVQFF	TGTGCCAGCAGCCAAGGAAGAGTAGTGGTGGGGGTGCAGTTCTTC
TRBV6-1	TRBJ1-3	NA	NA	CASSARGGSGNTIYF	TGTGCCAGCAGTGCCAGGGGCGGCTCTGGAAACACCATATATTTT
TRBV7-9	TRBJ2-1	NA	NA	CASSLGENLEQFF	TGTGCCAGCAGCTTAGGAGAGAATCTTGAGCAGTTCTTC
TRBV19	TRBJ2-7	NA	NA	CASSYVGGSSYEQYF	TGTGCCAGTAGTTATGTCGGAGGGAGCTCCTACGAGCAGTACTTC
TRBV11-2	TRBJ2-2	few	NA	CASSFTSNTGELFF	TGTGCCAGCAGCTTCACTAGTAACACCGGGGAGCTGTTTTTT
TRBV7-2	TRBJ2-1	NA	NA	CASSLGASFYNEQFF	TGTGCCAGCAGCTTAGGGGCTAGTTTCTACAATGAGCAGTTCTTC
TRBV6-6	TRBJ1-3	NA	NA	CASSYLEINSGNTIYF	TGTGCCAGCAGTTATCTTGAAATCAACTCTGGAAACACCATATATTTT
TRBV27	TRBJ2-3	NA	TRBD1	CASSSWGQGGPATQYF	TGTGCCAGCAGTTCCTGGGGACAGGGAGGTCCAGCTACGCAGTATTTT
TRBV7-9	TRBJ2-2	many	TRBD2	CASSLKTSGRAVHGELFF	TGTGCCAGCAGCTTAAAGACTAGCGGGAGGGCCGTCCACGGGGAGCTGTTTTTT
TRBV5-1	TRBJ2-2	NA	NA	CASSLSDPTPTGELFF	TGCGCCAGCAGCTTGTCGGATCCCACCCCCACCGGGGAGCTGTTTTTT
TRBV11-2	TRBJ2-7	NA	NA	CASSLDYIGYEQYF	TGTGCCAGCAGCTTAGATTACATCGGCTACGAGCAGTACTTC
TRBV1	TRBJ2-5	NA	NA	CTSSQPRTRSQETQYF	TGCACCAGCAGCCAACCCCGGACGCGGTCCCAAGAGACCCAGTACTTC
TRBV5-8	TRBJ1-1	NA	NA	CASSKGHLNTEAFF	TGTGCCAGCAGCAAGGGACACTTGAACACTGAAGCTTTCTTT
TRBV7-6	TRBJ2-7	NA	NA	CASSPRTDNYEQYF	TGTGCCAGCAGCCCCCGGACGGATAACTACGAGCAGTACTTC
TRBV2	TRBJ2-2	NA	TRBD1	CASRAGTGVPGELFF	TGTGCCAGCAGAGCCGGGACAGGGGTACCCGGGGAGCTGTTTTTT
TRBV28	TRBJ2-7	once	TRBD1	CASSAGTVPYEQYF	TGTGCCAGCAGTGCCGGGACAGTACCATACGAGCAGTACTTC